The entry that follows covers one TCR beta chain sequence. Its antigen remains unidentified. At the DNA level, this CDR3 is encoded by other sequences in the same sample as well. Repertoires were generated with immunoSEQ multiplex PCR, while TCRdb's copy carries only in-frame clones and drops some. This sample yields some 66,000 clones, of which around 73% are seen a single time; roughly 1.5% belongs to the top ten. V gave up 4 bases and J gave up 3 bases, with 13 bases separating them. The length of the CDR3 is 14 residues. CDR1 and CDR2 (germline): LNHDA, SQIVND (reference sequence). This entry is derived from a study of OX40 agonist ivuxolimab in advanced cancers. General study points: CD8+ T cells were the subset that, on average, had more expanded clones than CD4+.

The chain recombines TRBV19 with TRBJ2-7, with D maybe TRBD1 (6 bases). The sequencing used CD4+ or CD8+ T cells sorted from blood, collected in a trial of the OX40 agonist ivuxolimab. The sequence was obtained from an adult with an advanced solid tumor such as melanoma, head and neck, liver or kidney cancer. The CDR3 reads CASSSTDRIYEQYF. CDR3 sequence (DNA): TGTGCCAGTAGTAGCACGGACAGAATCTACGAGCAGTACTTC.